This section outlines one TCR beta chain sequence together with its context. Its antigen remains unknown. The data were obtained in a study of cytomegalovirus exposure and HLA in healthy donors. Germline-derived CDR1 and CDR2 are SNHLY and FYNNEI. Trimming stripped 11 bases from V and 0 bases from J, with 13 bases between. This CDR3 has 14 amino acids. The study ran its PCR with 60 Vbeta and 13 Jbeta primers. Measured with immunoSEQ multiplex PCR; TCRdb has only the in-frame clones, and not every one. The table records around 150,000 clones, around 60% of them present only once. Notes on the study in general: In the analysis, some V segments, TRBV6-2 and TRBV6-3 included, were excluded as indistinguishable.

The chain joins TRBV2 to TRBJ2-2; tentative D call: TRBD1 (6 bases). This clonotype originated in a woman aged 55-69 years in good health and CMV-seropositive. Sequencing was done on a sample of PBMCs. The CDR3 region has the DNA TGTGCCGGCCAGACAGGCCCGAACACCGGGGAGCTGTTTTTT. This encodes CAGQTGPNTGELFF.